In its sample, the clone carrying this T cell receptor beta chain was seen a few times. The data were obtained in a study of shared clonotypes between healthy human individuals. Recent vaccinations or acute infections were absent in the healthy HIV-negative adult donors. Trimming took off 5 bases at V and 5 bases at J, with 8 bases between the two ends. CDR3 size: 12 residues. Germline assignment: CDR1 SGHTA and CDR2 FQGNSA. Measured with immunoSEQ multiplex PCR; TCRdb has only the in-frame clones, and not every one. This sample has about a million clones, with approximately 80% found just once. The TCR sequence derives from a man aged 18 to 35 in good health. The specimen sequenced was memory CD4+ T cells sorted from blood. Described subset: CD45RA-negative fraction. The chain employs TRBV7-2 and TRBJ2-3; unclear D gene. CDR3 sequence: CASSRNVDTQYF. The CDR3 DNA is TGTGCCAGCAGCCGTAACGTAGATACGCAGTATTTT.